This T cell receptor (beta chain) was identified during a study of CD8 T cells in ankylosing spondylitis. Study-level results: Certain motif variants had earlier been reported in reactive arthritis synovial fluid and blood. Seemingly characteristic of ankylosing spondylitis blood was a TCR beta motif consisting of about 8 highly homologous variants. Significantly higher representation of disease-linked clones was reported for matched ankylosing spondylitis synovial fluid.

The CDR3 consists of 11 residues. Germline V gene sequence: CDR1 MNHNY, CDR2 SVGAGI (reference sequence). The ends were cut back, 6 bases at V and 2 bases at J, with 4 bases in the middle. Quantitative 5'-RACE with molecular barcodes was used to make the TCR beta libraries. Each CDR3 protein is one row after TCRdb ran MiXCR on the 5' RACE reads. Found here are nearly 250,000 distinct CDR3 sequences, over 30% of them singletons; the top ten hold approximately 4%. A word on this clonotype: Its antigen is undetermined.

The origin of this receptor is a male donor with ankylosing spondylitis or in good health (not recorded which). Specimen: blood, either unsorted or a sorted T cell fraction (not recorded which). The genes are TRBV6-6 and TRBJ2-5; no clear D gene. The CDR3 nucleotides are TGTGCCAGCAGGGGTCAAGAGACCCAGTACTTC. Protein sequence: CASRGQETQYF.